This T cell receptor beta chain was observed in a study of cytomegalovirus exposure and HLA in healthy donors. Study-level points and caveats: Earlier analysis found most TCR beta V segments productive about 90% or about 30% of the time.

Healthy bone marrow donors made up the cohort. Germline lookup yields CDR1 SGHAT and CDR2 FQNNGV. V shed 1 base and J 4 bases; nucleotides not matched to a gene: 4. CDR3 length: 16 amino acids. As to this clone: Its target is unknown.

The PCR made use of 60 Vbeta and 13 Jbeta primers. How the authors handled the data: Roughly 11 million shared chains were among some 80 million unique TCR beta chains counted in a later analysis. The table came from immunoSEQ multiplex PCR; TCRdb's copy has only in-frame clones and leaves some out. The D gene and trimming were derived from the DNA, and the V and J assignments and clone size from that table. The sample yields over 150,000 clones, 77% seen once. V is TRBV11-2 and J is TRBJ2-5; the match to TRBD2 covers 12 bases. The material sequenced was PBMCs. The receptor was derived from a woman younger than 45 in good health and CMV-seropositive. The CDR3 bases are TGTGCCAGCAGCTTAGTCCCGGGACTAGCGGGAGAGACCCAGTACTTC. Its translation is CASSLVPGLAGETQYF.